This T cell receptor (beta chain) derives from a study of beta chain features in type 1 diabetes. Study-level points and caveats: All four CD4+ subsets from Type 1 diabetes patients carried moderately but significantly shorter TCRB CDR3s.

Notes on this clone: The antigen is not known.

Germline loops: CDR1 KGHSH, CDR2 LQKENI. This CDR3 has 13 amino acids. J lost 11 bases, V lost 4 bases, and 5 bases had no gene match. The whole isolated RNA underwent reverse transcription, so sequencing captured expressed TCRB transcripts. Clones were read by immunoSEQ multiplex PCR, and TCRdb kept only the in-frame ones, dropping some. The sample contains fewer than 350,000 clones, about 15% of which appear only once. This clonotype originated in a man younger than 35 with type 1 diabetes. The sample consisted of naive CD4+ T cells from blood. The chain has TRBV18 and TRBJ1-6, with TRBD1 matching over 7 bases. The DNA of the CDR3 is TGTGCCAGCTCACTCGACAGGGTGACACCCCTCCACTTT. This translates into CASSLDRVTPLHF. The full variable domain, in which reference TRBV18 and TRBJ1-6 provide the parts outside the CDR3, is NAGVMQNPRHLVRRRGQEARLRCSPMKGHSHVYWYRQLPEEGLKFMVYLQKENIIDESGMPKERFSAEFPKEGPSILRIQQVVRGDSAAYFCASSLDRVTPLHFGNGTRLTVT.